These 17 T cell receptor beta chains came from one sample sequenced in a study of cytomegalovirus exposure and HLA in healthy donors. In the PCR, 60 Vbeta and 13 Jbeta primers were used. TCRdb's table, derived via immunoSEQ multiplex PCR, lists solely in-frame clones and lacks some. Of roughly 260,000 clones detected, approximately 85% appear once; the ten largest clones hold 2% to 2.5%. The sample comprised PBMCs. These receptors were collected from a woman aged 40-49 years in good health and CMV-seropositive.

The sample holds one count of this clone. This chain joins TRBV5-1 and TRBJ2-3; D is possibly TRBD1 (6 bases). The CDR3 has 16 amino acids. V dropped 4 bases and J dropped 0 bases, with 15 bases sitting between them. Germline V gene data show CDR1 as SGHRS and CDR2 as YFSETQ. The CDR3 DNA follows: TGCGCCAGCAGCCTGGGGGTGGACAGAAGCACAGATACGCAGTATTTT. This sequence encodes CASSLGVDRSTDTQYF. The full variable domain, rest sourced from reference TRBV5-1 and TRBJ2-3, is KAGVTQTPRYLIKTRGQQVTLSCSPISGHRSVSWYQQTPGQGLQFLFEYFSETQRNKGNFPGRFSGRQFSNSRSEMNVSTLELGDSALYLCASSLGVDRSTDTQYFGPGTRLTVL.

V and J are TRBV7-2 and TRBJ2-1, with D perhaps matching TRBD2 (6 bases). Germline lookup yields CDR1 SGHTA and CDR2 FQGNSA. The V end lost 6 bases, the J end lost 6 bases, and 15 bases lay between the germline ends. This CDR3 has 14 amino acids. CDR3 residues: CASRTFSGSNEQFF. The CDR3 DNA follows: TGTGCCAGCAGGACATTTAGCGGAAGCAATGAGCAGTTCTTC.

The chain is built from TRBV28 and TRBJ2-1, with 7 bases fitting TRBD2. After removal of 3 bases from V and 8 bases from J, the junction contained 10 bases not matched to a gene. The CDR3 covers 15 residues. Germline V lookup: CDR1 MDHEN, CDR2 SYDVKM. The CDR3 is CASSLMSGIGDEQFF. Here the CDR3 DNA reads TGTGCCAGCAGTTTGATGAGCGGGATTGGCGATGAGCAGTTCTTC. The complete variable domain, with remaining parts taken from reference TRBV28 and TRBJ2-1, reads DVKVTQSSRYLVKRTGEKVFLECVQDMDHENMFWYRQDPGLGLRLIYFSYDVKMKEKGDIPEGYSVSREKKERFSLILESASTNQTSMYLCASSLMSGIGDEQFFGPGTRLTVL.

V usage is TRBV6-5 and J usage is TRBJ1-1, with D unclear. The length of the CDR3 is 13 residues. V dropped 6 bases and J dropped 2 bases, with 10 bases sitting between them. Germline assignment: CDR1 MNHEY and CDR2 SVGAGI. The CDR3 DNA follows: TGTGCCAGCAGCAAACGGGGAAACACTGAAGCTTTCTTT. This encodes CASSKRGNTEAFF.

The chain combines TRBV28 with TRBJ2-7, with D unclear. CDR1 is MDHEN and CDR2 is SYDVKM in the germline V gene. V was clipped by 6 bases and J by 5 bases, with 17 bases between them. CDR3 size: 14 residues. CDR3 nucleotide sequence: TGTGCCAGCAGACAACGCACGCAGGTACACGAGCAGTACTTC. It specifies CASRQRTQVHEQYF.

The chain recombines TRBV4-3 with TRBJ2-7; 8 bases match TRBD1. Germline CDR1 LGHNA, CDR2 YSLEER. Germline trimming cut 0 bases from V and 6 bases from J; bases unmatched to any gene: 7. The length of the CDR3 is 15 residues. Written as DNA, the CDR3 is TGCGCCAGCAGCCAAGACAGTACAGGGGGTCGCGAGCAGTACTTC. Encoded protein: CASSQDSTGGREQYF.

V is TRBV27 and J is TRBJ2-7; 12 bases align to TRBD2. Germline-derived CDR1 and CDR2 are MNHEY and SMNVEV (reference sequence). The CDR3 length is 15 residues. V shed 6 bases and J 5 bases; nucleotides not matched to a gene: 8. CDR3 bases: TGTGCCAGCAGCCCCTGGACTAGCGGGATTGACGAGCAGTACTTC. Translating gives CASSPWTSGIDEQYF.

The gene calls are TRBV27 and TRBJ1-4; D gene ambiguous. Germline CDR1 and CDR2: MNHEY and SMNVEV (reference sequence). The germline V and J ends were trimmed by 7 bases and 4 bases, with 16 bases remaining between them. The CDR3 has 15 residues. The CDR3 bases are TGTGCCAGCACGACGATTGGCGGCCTTAATGAAAAACTGTTTTTT. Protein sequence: CASTTIGGLNEKLFF.

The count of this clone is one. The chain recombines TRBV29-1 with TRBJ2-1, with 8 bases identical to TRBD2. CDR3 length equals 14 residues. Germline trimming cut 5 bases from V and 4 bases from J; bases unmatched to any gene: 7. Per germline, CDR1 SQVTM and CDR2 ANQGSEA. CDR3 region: CSVRAGANYNEQFF. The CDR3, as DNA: TGCAGCGTTAGAGCGGGAGCGAATTACAATGAGCAGTTCTTC.

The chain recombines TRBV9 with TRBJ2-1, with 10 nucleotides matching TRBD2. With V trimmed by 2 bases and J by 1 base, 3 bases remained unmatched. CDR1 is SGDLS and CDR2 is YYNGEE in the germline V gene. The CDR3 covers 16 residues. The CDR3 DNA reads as TGTGCCAGCAGCGTCCTAGCGGGAGCGTCCTACAATGAGCAGTTCTTC. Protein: CASSVLAGASYNEQFF. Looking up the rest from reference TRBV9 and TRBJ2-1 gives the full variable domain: DSGVTQTPKHLITATGQRVTLRCSPRSGDLSVYWYQQSLDQGLQFLIQYYNGEERAKGNILERFSAQQFPDLHSELNLSSLELGDSALYFCASSVLAGASYNEQFFGPGTRLTVL.

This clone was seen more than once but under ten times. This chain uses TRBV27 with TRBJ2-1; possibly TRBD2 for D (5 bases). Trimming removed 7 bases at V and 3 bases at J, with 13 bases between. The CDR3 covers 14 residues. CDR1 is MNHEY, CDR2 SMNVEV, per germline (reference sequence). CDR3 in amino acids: CASTRGSLYNEQFF. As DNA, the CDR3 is TGTGCCAGCACCCGTGGGAGTCTCTACAATGAGCAGTTCTTC.

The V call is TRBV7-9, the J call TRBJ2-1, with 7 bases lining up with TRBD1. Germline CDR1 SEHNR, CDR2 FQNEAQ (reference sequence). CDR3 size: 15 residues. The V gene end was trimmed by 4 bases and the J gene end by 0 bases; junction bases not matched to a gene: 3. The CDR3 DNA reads TGTGCCAGCAGCTCGGGACAGCTCTCCTACAATGAGCAGTTCTTC. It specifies CASSSGQLSYNEQFF.

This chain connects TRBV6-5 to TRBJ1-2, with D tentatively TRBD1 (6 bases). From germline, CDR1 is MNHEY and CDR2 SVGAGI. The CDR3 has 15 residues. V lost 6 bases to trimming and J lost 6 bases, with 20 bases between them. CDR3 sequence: CASREQGIRLNGYTF. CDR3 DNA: TGTGCCAGCAGGGAACAGGGAATCCGACTCAATGGCTACACCTTC.

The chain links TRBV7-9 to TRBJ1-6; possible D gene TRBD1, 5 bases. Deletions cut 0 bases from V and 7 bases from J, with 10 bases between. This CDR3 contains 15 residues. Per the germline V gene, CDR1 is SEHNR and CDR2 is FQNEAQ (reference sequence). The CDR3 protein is CASSLATTVNSPLHF. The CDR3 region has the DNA TGTGCCAGCAGCTTAGCGACGACAGTGAATTCACCCCTCCACTTT. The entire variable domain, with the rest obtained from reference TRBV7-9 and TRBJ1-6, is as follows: DTGVSQNPRHKITKRGQNVTFRCDPISEHNRLYWYRQTLGQGPEFLTYFQNEAQLEKSRLLSDRFSAERPKGSFSTLEIQRTEQGDSAMYLCASSLATTVNSPLHFGNGTRLTVT.

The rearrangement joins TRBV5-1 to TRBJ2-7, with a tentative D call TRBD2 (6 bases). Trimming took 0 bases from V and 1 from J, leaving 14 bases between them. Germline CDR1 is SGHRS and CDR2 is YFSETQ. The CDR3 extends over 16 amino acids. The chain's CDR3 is CASSLEGSSASYEQYF. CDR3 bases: TGCGCCAGCAGCTTGGAAGGTTCTAGCGCTTCCTACGAGCAGTACTTC. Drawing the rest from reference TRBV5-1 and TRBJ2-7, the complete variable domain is KAGVTQTPRYLIKTRGQQVTLSCSPISGHRSVSWYQQTPGQGLQFLFEYFSETQRNKGNFPGRFSGRQFSNSRSEMNVSTLELGDSALYLCASSLEGSSASYEQYFGPGTRLTVT.

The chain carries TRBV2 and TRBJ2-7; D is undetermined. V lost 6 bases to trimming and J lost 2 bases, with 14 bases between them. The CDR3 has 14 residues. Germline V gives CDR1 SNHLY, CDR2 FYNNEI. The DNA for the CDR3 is TGTGCCAGCAGATTTTTCCAGGAAACCTACGAGCAGTACTTC. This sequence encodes CASRFFQETYEQYF.

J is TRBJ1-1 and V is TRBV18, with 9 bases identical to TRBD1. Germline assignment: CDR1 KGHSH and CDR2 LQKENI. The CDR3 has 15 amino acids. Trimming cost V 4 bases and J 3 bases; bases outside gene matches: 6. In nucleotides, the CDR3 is TGTGCCAGCTCACTAACGACAGGGGGGGACACTGAAGCTTTCTTT. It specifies CASSLTTGGDTEAFF.